The 29 T cell receptor beta chains in this list originate from one sample, sequenced in a study of T cell changes during pregnancy in multiple sclerosis. The repertoire was sequenced with immunoSEQ multiplex PCR; TCRdb's copy has only in-frame clones and lacks some. This table holds roughly 69,000 clones, approximately 93% found once. Here the sequenced sample was peripheral blood, taken in the second trimester of pregnancy. The receptors shown here come from a female donor with multiple sclerosis, enrolled in a pregnancy study.

The CDR3 reads CASSLPSGRPNNEQFF. For the CDR3, the DNA is TGTGCCAGCAGCTTACCTAGCGGGAGACCCAACAATGAGCAGTTCTTC. V and J are TRBV7-6 and TRBJ2-1, with TRBD2 identical over 10 bases. The CDR3 has 16 residues. Trimming at V came to 2 bases and at J to 5 bases, leaving 6 bases not matched to a gene. The germline gives CDR1 SGHVS, CDR2 FNYEAQ.

The rearrangement joins TRBV7-9 to TRBJ2-5; 9 nucleotides agree with TRBD1. This CDR3 is built from 15 residues. Trimming removed 5 bases from V and 5 bases from J; junction bases left unmatched: 9. CDR1 and CDR2 (germline): SEHNR, FQNEAQ (reference sequence). The CDR3, as DNA: TGTGCCAGCAGCGCTCCGGGACAGGGTAGCGAGACCCAGTACTTC. It specifies CASSAPGQGSETQYF. Combining the CDR3 with reference TRBV7-9 and TRBJ2-5 gives the whole variable domain DTGVSQNPRHKITKRGQNVTFRCDPISEHNRLYWYRQTLGQGPEFLTYFQNEAQLEKSRLLSDRFSAERPKGSFSTLEIQRTEQGDSAMYLCASSAPGQGSETQYFGPGTRLLVL.

The V call is TRBV27, the J call TRBJ2-5; 7 bases match TRBD2. Germline loops: CDR1 MNHEY, CDR2 SMNVEV (reference sequence). CDR3 length: 19 residues. V lost 0 bases and J lost 4; bases outside the gene matches: 17. The CDR3 DNA reads as TGTGCCAGCAGTTTATCGAAGGCTAGCGGCCTTAGAAGGCGAGAGACCCAGTACTTC. It yields the protein CASSLSKASGLRRRETQYF.

A few counts support this clone. The chain combines TRBV7-2 with TRBJ1-1; D uncertain. The CDR3 loop spans 14 amino acids. Germline CDR1 reads SGHTA; CDR2 reads FQGNSA. The ends were cut back, 5 bases at V and 3 bases at J, with 13 bases in the middle. The CDR3 reads CASSRHQADTEAFF. Here the CDR3 DNA reads TGTGCCAGCAGCCGTCATCAGGCAGACACTGAAGCTTTCTTT.

The V gene is TRBV7-2, the J gene TRBJ2-1; D not certain. The CDR3 has 13 residues. CDR1 is SGHTA and CDR2 is FQGNSA in the germline V gene. V gave up 2 bases and J gave up 9 bases, with 11 bases separating them. CDR3 nucleotides: TGTGCCAGCAGCTTAAATGTAGTCGGTGAGCAGTTCTTC. Its protein product is CASSLNVVGEQFF.

The CDR3 sequence is CASSPRQGAGTEAFF. CDR3 coding DNA: TGTGCCAGCAGCCCCAGACAGGGGGCGGGCACTGAAGCTTTCTTT. The rearrangement uses TRBV11-2 and TRBJ1-1, with 10 bases identical to TRBD1. Unmatched junction bases numbered 7, after V lost 5 bases and J lost 4 bases. Germline V gene sequence: CDR1 SGHAT, CDR2 FQNNGV. The CDR3 loop spans 15 amino acids.

The chain links TRBV6-1 to TRBJ2-3, with D unresolved. The germline gives CDR1 MNHNS, CDR2 SASEGT. CDR3 length equals 11 residues. The V end lost 6 bases, the J end lost 4 bases, and 5 bases lay between the germline ends. CDR3 sequence: CASSPADTQYF. The DNA for the CDR3 is TGTGCCAGCAGCCCAGCAGATACGCAGTATTTT.

This clone was observed once. V gene TRBV7-9 combines with J gene TRBJ1-1; possible D gene TRBD1, 6 bases. The V end was cut by 6 bases, the J end by 3 bases, with 11 bases between. The CDR3 spans 13 residues. The germline gives CDR1 SEHNR, CDR2 FQNEAQ (reference sequence). CDR3 amino acids: CASSLTGYTEAFF. The CDR3 DNA reads TGTGCCAGCAGTCTTACAGGGTACACTGAAGCTTTCTTT. Based on the CDR3 plus reference TRBV7-9 and TRBJ1-1, the full variable domain is DTGVSQNPRHKITKRGQNVTFRCDPISEHNRLYWYRQTLGQGPEFLTYFQNEAQLEKSRLLSDRFSAERPKGSFSTLEIQRTEQGDSAMYLCASSLTGYTEAFFGQGTRLTVV.

The chain joins TRBV11-3 to TRBJ1-1, with 11 bases identical to TRBD1. This CDR3 region has 15 residues. In germline, CDR1 is SGHNT, CDR2 YENEEA. With 4 bases clipped from V and 1 base from J, the junction kept 2 bases outside the gene matches. CDR3 protein: CASSSGQGENTEAFF. The CDR3 DNA sequence: TGTGCCAGCAGCTCGGGACAGGGGGAGAACACTGAAGCTTTCTTT. Variable domain in full (rest from reference TRBV11-3 and TRBJ1-1): EAGVVQSPRYKIIEKKQPVAFWCNPISGHNTLYWYLQNLGQGPELLIRYENEEAVDDSQLPKDRFSAERLKGVDSTLKIQPAELGDSAVYLCASSSGQGENTEAFFGQGTRLTVV.

This clone was detected only once. The CDR3 loop reads CASSPEQTFYEQYF. CDR3 nucleotide sequence: TGTGCCAGCAGTCCTGAGCAAACTTTCTACGAGCAGTACTTC. The chain couples TRBV6-6 to TRBJ2-7; the D is unclear. The CDR3 runs to 14 residues. Germline CDR1 is MNHNY and CDR2 is SVGAGI (reference sequence). Trimming removed 5 bases from V and 3 bases from J, with 14 bases in between.

The count of this clone is one. The J gene is TRBJ2-5, the V gene TRBV6-5; D not resolved. The length of the CDR3 is 14 residues. Germline CDR1 MNHEY, CDR2 SVGAGI. V was cut by 5 bases and J by 4 bases, with 14 bases left in between. The CDR3 reads CASSRVPTGETQYF. CDR3 nucleotide sequence: TGTGCCAGCAGTAGAGTCCCGACGGGAGAGACCCAGTACTTC.

This sequence joins TRBV14 and TRBJ1-4; D gene ambiguous. CDR1 SGHDN and CDR2 FVKESK come from the germline V gene. The CDR3 has 15 amino acids. Trimming removed 0 bases at V and 8 bases at J, with 13 bases between. CDR3 sequence: CASSQETARREKLFF. In DNA form, the CDR3 reads TGTGCCAGCAGCCAAGAGACTGCCCGACGGGAAAAACTGTTTTTT.

The chain is built from TRBV2 and TRBJ1-2, with D hard to call. Germline assignment: CDR1 SNHLY and CDR2 FYNNEI. The CDR3 contains 15 residues. The germline V and J ends were trimmed by 0 bases and 4 bases, with 12 bases remaining between them. CDR3 sequence (DNA): TGTGCCAGCAGTGAAGCCCCGGGGTTGGGCTATGGCTACACCTTC. Encoded protein: CASSEAPGLGYGYTF.

The J gene is TRBJ1-1, the V gene TRBV7-9; no clear D gene. The ends were cut back, 0 bases at V and 0 bases at J, with 17 bases in the middle. CDR3 length: 18 residues. CDR1 is SEHNR, CDR2 FQNEAQ, per germline (reference sequence). Written as DNA, the CDR3 is TGTGCCAGCAGCTTAGCGTTGGGCAGCGGTGGTTTGAACACTGAAGCTTTCTTT. It is translated as CASSLALGSGGLNTEAFF.

The CDR3 DNA reads TGTGCCAGTAGTAAAGACAGGATGGGTAACGAGCAGTACTTC. Protein product: CASSKDRMGNEQYF. The chain employs TRBV19 and TRBJ2-7; the D gene is possibly TRBD1 (6 bases). V was clipped by 4 bases and J by 5 bases, with 15 bases between them. This CDR3 has 14 amino acids. Germline CDR1 LNHDA, CDR2 SQIVND (reference sequence).

The rearrangement links TRBV4-1 to TRBJ2-7; 12 nucleotides align to TRBD2. Trimming took 3 bases from V and 2 from J; bases not matched to a gene: 8. The CDR3 consists of 17 residues. From germline, CDR1 is MGHRA and CDR2 YSYEKL. The CDR3 sequence is CASSHGPGLAGTYEQYF. The CDR3 DNA sequence: TGCGCCAGCAGCCACGGCCCTGGACTAGCGGGGACCTACGAGCAGTACTTC.

The chain links TRBV6-5 to TRBJ1-3; tentatively, D is TRBD1 (6 bases). V was clipped by 4 bases and J by 0 bases, with 7 bases between them. Germline V gives CDR1 MNHEY, CDR2 SVGAGI. This CDR3 is built from 14 residues. In DNA, the CDR3 is TGTGCCAGCAGTTCGACAGGCTCTGGAAACACCATATATTTT. It is translated as CASSSTGSGNTIYF.

This clone was seen a few times. The rearrangement uses TRBV7-9 and TRBJ2-7, with D possibly TRBD1 on 5 matching bases. Germline loops: CDR1 SEHNR, CDR2 FQNEAQ (reference sequence). This CDR3 is built from 15 residues. Trimming removed 1 base at V and 8 bases at J, with 18 bases between. CDR3 nucleotide sequence: TGTGCCAGCAGCTTAGACGTCATCGGCAGGGCTAAGCAGTACTTC. This gives the protein CASSLDVIGRAKQYF.

The chain joins TRBV7-7 to TRBJ2-7; 7 bases agree with TRBD1. There are 15 residues in the CDR3. Germline V lookup: CDR1 SSHAT, CDR2 FNYEAQ (reference sequence). The V gene end was trimmed by 5 bases and the J gene end by 3 bases; junction bases not matched to a gene: 10. Here the CDR3 reads CASSLTGTAIYEQYF. The CDR3 bases are TGTGCCAGCAGCCTAACCGGGACAGCGATCTACGAGCAGTACTTC.

This clone came up once. The chain carries TRBV7-3 and TRBJ1-2; the match to TRBD1 covers 10 bases. V was clipped by 5 bases and J by 8 bases; unmatched bases: 14. Germline CDR1 reads SGHTA; CDR2 reads FQGTGA. This CDR3 has 16 residues. CDR3 sequence reads: CASSPRGDRGRWGYTF. Here the CDR3 DNA reads TGTGCCAGCAGCCCCCGAGGGGACAGGGGTCGTTGGGGCTACACCTTC.

The CDR3 sequence is CASSLYRGRDTGELFF. The CDR3 DNA reads TGTGCCAGCAGCTTATATCGTGGCAGGGATACCGGGGAGCTGTTTTTT. The genes are TRBV11-2 and TRBJ2-2, with a tentative D call TRBD1 (5 bases). The V gene lost 2 bases and the J gene lost 5 bases, with 15 bases spanning the gap. This CDR3 is built from 16 residues. Germline CDR1 SGHAT, CDR2 FQNNGV.

This clone occurred once. The CDR3 sequence is CASSMEAGGIYEQYF. In DNA, the CDR3 is TGTGCCAGTAGTATGGAGGCGGGGGGCATTTACGAGCAGTACTTC. The chain is built from TRBV19 and TRBJ2-7, with 8 bases matching TRBD2. With 3 bases clipped from V and 4 bases from J, the junction kept 8 bases outside the gene matches. The CDR3 spans 15 residues. Germline-derived CDR1 and CDR2 are LNHDA and SQIVND (reference sequence).

The chain carries TRBV5-1 and TRBJ1-1, with no clear D. The CDR3 contains 15 residues. Trimming removed 0 bases from V and 1 base from J, with 10 bases in between. Germline CDR1 SGHRS, CDR2 YFSETQ. In DNA form, the CDR3 reads TGCGCCAGCAGCTTGGAATGGCAGGCGAACACTGAAGCTTTCTTT. As protein: CASSLEWQANTEAFF.

The J gene is TRBJ2-3, the V gene TRBV5-1, with TRBD2 matching 16 bases. Trimming cost V 6 bases and J 6 bases; bases outside gene matches: 1. Per germline, CDR1 SGHRS and CDR2 YFSETQ. The length of the CDR3 is 14 residues. CDR3 nucleotides: TGCGCCAGCAAGGGACTAGCGGGAGGGGATACGCAGTATTTT. Its protein product is CASKGLAGGDTQYF.

V and J are TRBV19 and TRBJ1-5; 8 bases agree with TRBD1. J was trimmed by 2 bases and V by 8 bases; bases with no gene match: 14. The V gene's germline CDR1 is LNHDA and CDR2 SQIVND (reference sequence). The CDR3 loop spans 17 amino acids. The CDR3 region has the DNA TGTGCCAGTCATCCAGGGGGCGCATGGGGAGGCAATCAGCCCCAGCATTTT. It codes for CASHPGGAWGGNQPQHF.

The chain combines TRBV9 with TRBJ2-3; 7 nucleotides match TRBD2. The trim removed 0 bases at V and 1 base at J, leaving 2 bases unmatched. The germline V gene encodes CDR1 SGDLS and CDR2 YYNGEE. CDR3 length: 15 amino acids. This chain's CDR3 is CASSVVAGGTDTQYF. The CDR3 DNA reads TGTGCCAGCAGCGTAGTGGCGGGGGGCACAGATACGCAGTATTTT.

V usage is TRBV4-3 and J usage is TRBJ1-6; D is possibly TRBD1 (6 bases). V was trimmed by 0 bases and J by 0 bases, leaving 15 bases between them. Per the germline V gene, CDR1 is LGHNA and CDR2 is YSLEER. The CDR3 spans 19 residues. CDR3 bases: TGCGCCAGCAGCCAAGACCCAACAGGGCCGAGCTCCTATAATTCACCCCTCCACTTT. Amino acid sequence: CASSQDPTGPSSYNSPLHF.

CDR3 sequence reads: CASSQGREQYF. The DNA for the CDR3 is TGTGCCAGCAGCCAAGGTCGGGAGCAGTACTTC. V gene TRBV4-2 combines with J gene TRBJ2-7, with D unclear. The CDR3 contains 11 residues. V lost 1 base and J lost 7, with 5 bases in between. Germline V gene lookup returns CDR1 LGHNA and CDR2 YNFKEQ.

This clone was observed a handful of times. This rearrangement joins TRBV30 to TRBJ1-1; perhaps TRBD1 as D (6 bases). The germline gives CDR1 GTSNPN, CDR2 SVGIG (reference sequence). The germline V and J ends were trimmed by 2 bases and 4 bases, with 14 bases remaining between them. The CDR3 extends over 14 amino acids. CDR3 coding DNA: TGTGCCTGGAGTCTGACAGGAGAGGTCACTGAAGCTTTCTTT. This codes for CAWSLTGEVTEAFF.